A single sample is the source of the 30 T cell receptor beta chains below, sequenced in a study of hypomethylating agent response in myelodysplastic syndrome. TCRdb's copy holds only in-frame clones and misses some; the assay was immunoSEQ multiplex PCR. The sample holds some 5,000 clones; approximately 82% are singletons and the top ten take roughly 12%. This material consisted of bone marrow, taken before or after starting hypomethylating agent treatment for myelodysplastic syndrome (not recorded which). These receptors were obtained from a human donor with myelodysplastic syndrome.

The V and J genes are TRBV18 and TRBJ1-1, with a possible D match to TRBD1 (6 bases). CDR1 and CDR2 (germline): KGHSH, LQKENI. V lost 6 bases to trimming and J lost 3 bases, with 11 bases between them. The length of the CDR3 is 13 residues. The CDR3 bases are TGTGCCAGCTCTCAGGACAGAGACACTGAAGCTTTCTTT. It specifies CASSQDRDTEAFF.

V is TRBV15 and J is TRBJ1-4; D may be TRBD1 (5 bases). The CDR3 length is 15 residues. Per the germline V gene, CDR1 is LNHNV and CDR2 is YYDKDF (reference sequence). V lost 7 bases, J lost 7 bases, and 19 bases lay in between. CDR3 nucleotide sequence: TGTGCCACCAACCCTCTTGGGCAGGGAGGTGAAAAACTGTTTTTT. Its translation: CATNPLGQGGEKLFF. The full variable domain, with the rest looked up from reference TRBV15 and TRBJ1-4, is DAMVIQNPRYQVTQFGKPVTLSCSQTLNHNVMYWYQQKSSQAPKLLFHYYDKDFNNEADTPDNFQSRRPNTSFCFLDIRSPGLGDTAMYLCATNPLGQGGEKLFFGSGTQLSVL.

The rearrangement joins TRBV2 to TRBJ1-5, with a weak D call TRBD1 (6 bases). V was trimmed by 6 bases and J by 3 bases, leaving 9 bases between them. There are 13 residues in the CDR3. CDR1 and CDR2 (germline): SNHLY, FYNNEI. CDR3 loop: CASRGQINQPQHF. The DNA of the CDR3 is TGTGCCAGCAGAGGACAGATCAATCAGCCCCAGCATTTT.

The genes are TRBV11-2 and TRBJ1-6; 8 nucleotides match TRBD1. The CDR3 has 17 amino acids. CDR1 is SGHAT and CDR2 is FQNNGV in the germline V gene. After removal of 5 bases from V and 0 bases from J, the junction contained 6 bases not matched to a gene. The CDR3 loop is CASSARQGPSYNSPLHF. The CDR3, as DNA: TGTGCCAGCAGCGCCCGACAGGGGCCCTCCTATAATTCACCCCTCCACTTT.

The chain uses TRBV19 and TRBJ1-6; perhaps TRBD1 as D (5 bases). CDR3 length: 13 residues. Trimming took off 7 bases at V and 7 bases at J, with 11 bases between the two ends. CDR1 is LNHDA, CDR2 SQIVND, per germline (reference sequence). The CDR3 here is CASNWAGNSPLHF. For the CDR3, the DNA is TGTGCCAGTAATTGGGCAGGGAATTCACCCCTCCACTTT.

The chain joins TRBV30 to TRBJ1-5, with 8 bases that match TRBD1. Germline-derived CDR1 and CDR2 are GTSNPN and SVGIG (reference sequence). V dropped 2 bases and J dropped 4; count of bases not matched to a gene: 13. The CDR3 spans 17 residues. This CDR3 is CAWSPPHGTGGNQPQHF. CDR3 sequence (DNA): TGTGCCTGGAGTCCCCCCCACGGCACAGGGGGGAATCAGCCCCAGCATTTT.

This clone has just one count. The chain employs TRBV10-3 and TRBJ1-5; no clear D. CDR3 size: 15 residues. V lost 6 bases and J 0 bases, leaving 12 bases between the germline ends. CDR1 is ENHRY and CDR2 is SYGVKD in the germline V gene. The DNA for the CDR3 is TGTGCCATCAGCTTGAGTGGGGATAGCAATCAGCCCCAGCATTTT. Translated: CAISLSGDSNQPQHF.

The chain uses TRBV30 and TRBJ2-1; D gene ambiguous. The CDR3 spans 15 residues. The germline CDR1 and CDR2 sequences are GTSNPN and SVGIG (reference sequence). With 0 bases removed from V and 0 bases from J, the gap between germline ends came to 9 bases. The CDR3 sequence: CAWSVDSSSYNEQFF. The CDR3 region has the DNA TGTGCCTGGAGTGTAGACTCTAGCTCCTACAATGAGCAGTTCTTC.

The CDR3 region has the DNA TGTGCCAGCAGCCCCAACAGGGAAGAGACCCAGTACTTC. Its protein product is CASSPNREETQYF. V and J are TRBV2 and TRBJ2-5; D possibly corresponds to TRBD1 (6 bases). CDR1 is SNHLY, CDR2 FYNNEI, per germline. The CDR3 spans 13 residues. Trimming removed 6 bases at V and 3 bases at J, with 11 bases between.

The rearrangement uses TRBV9 and TRBJ2-7; tentative D call: TRBD1 (5 bases). In germline, CDR1 is SGDLS, CDR2 YYNGEE. The CDR3 is 15 amino acids. V gave up 1 base and J gave up 5 bases, with 16 bases separating them. CDR3 bases: TGTGCCAGCAGCGTACAGGGAAATGTGGGTAACGAGCAGTACTTC. Its protein is CASSVQGNVGNEQYF.

The chain is built from TRBV5-1 and TRBJ2-2; the match to TRBD1 covers 7 bases. Germline V gene lookup returns CDR1 SGHRS and CDR2 YFSETQ. With 3 bases clipped from V and 5 bases from J, the junction kept 4 bases outside the gene matches. The CDR3 extends over 14 amino acids. CDR3 in DNA: TGCGCCAGCAGCTCGGGACAGCGGACCGGGGAGCTGTTTTTT. Its protein product is CASSSGQRTGELFF.

J is TRBJ1-5 and V is TRBV5-8; a weak D match, TRBD1 (5 bases). The CDR3 runs to 14 residues. CDR1 is SGHTS, CDR2 YDEGEE, per germline. V shed 6 bases and J shed 9 bases, with 19 bases lying between them. CDR3 in DNA: TGTGCCAGCACCCTCGGGACGCACTTTGGGCCCCAGCATTTT. It yields the protein CASTLGTHFGPQHF.

This chain joins TRBV5-4 and TRBJ2-3; 8 positions agree with TRBD1. The CDR3 consists of 15 residues. Germline CDR1 reads SGHNT; CDR2 reads YYREEE (reference sequence). Unmatched junction bases numbered 4, after V lost 4 bases and J lost 0 bases. CDR3 sequence (DNA): TGTGCCAGCAGCGGGACAGGTTCTAGCACAGATACGCAGTATTTT. Protein sequence: CASSGTGSSTDTQYF.

The V call is TRBV4-3, the J call TRBJ2-1; 7 bases fit TRBD2. Trimming cost V 1 base and J 5 bases; bases outside gene matches: 11. Germline CDR1 LGHNA, CDR2 YSLEER. This CDR3 spans 17 amino acids. CDR3 nucleotide sequence: TGCGCCAGCAGCCAAGTTTCGTGGGAGGGGTACGACAATGAGCAGTTCTTC. Its protein is CASSQVSWEGYDNEQFF.

The J gene is TRBJ2-1, the V gene TRBV6-5; perhaps D is TRBD1 or TRBD2 (6 bases each). Germline V CDR1 and CDR2: MNHEY, SVGAGI. This CDR3 comprises 14 residues. V lost 0 bases, J lost 8 bases, and 11 bases lay in between. Here the CDR3 DNA reads TGTGCCAGCAGTTACTCGGGAAGGGGGGATGAGCAGTTCTTC. Residues: CASSYSGRGDEQFF.

The chain links TRBV11-2 to TRBJ2-3; 7 bases fit TRBD1. From germline, CDR1 is SGHAT and CDR2 FQNNGV. V dropped 1 base and J dropped 8; count of bases not matched to a gene: 3. The CDR3 length is 13 residues. CDR3 in amino acids: CASSLVSGGTQYF. Here the CDR3 DNA reads TGTGCCAGCAGCTTAGTGTCAGGGGGTACGCAGTATTTT.

The genes are TRBV28 and TRBJ2-7, with 7 nucleotides matching TRBD1. The CDR3 totals 15 residues. J gave up 7 bases and V 4 bases, and 13 bases lay outside the gene matches. Germline lookup yields CDR1 MDHEN and CDR2 SYDVKM. The CDR3, as DNA: TGTGCCAGCAGTTCCCCCAACAACAGGGGCGGGGAGCAGTACTTC. This encodes CASSSPNNRGGEQYF.

The gene calls are TRBV5-4 and TRBJ1-1; TRBD1 might be the D (6 bases). V lost 4 bases and J lost 3, with 16 bases in between. The V gene's germline CDR1 is SGHNT and CDR2 YYREEE (reference sequence). CDR3 length: 15 residues. CDR3 sequence reads: CASSGHRVDDTEAFF. The DNA of the CDR3 is TGTGCCAGCAGCGGCCACAGGGTGGACGACACTGAAGCTTTCTTT.

V and J are TRBV18 and TRBJ2-2; D uncertain. From germline, CDR1 is KGHSH and CDR2 LQKENI. The CDR3 has 15 amino acids. With 0 bases removed from V and 4 bases from J, the gap between germline ends came to 9 bases. CDR3 loop: CASSPPPRSTGELFF. The CDR3 nucleotides are TGTGCCAGCTCACCACCCCCCCGTTCCACCGGGGAGCTGTTTTTT.

This clone was counted only a few times. This chain joins TRBV5-4 and TRBJ1-6; D remains unclear. The CDR3 has 14 amino acids. Germline loops: CDR1 SGHNT, CDR2 YYREEE (reference sequence). The ends were cut back, 3 bases at V and 5 bases at J, with 9 bases in the middle. The CDR3 DNA is TGTGCCAGCAGCTCACGGGATAATAATTCACCCCTCCACTTT. It yields the protein CASSSRDNNSPLHF.

This rearrangement joins TRBV15 to TRBJ2-2; D unclear. Germline CDR1 and CDR2: LNHNV and YYDKDF (reference sequence). This CDR3 is built from 14 residues. The V gene lost 6 bases and the J gene lost 2 bases, with 10 bases spanning the gap. The CDR3 DNA follows: TGTGCCACCAGGGCAGGCGGTAACACCGGGGAGCTGTTTTTT. Its translation is CATRAGGNTGELFF.

This chain connects TRBV5-4 to TRBJ1-3; D unresolved. CDR1 and CDR2 from the germline V gene are SGHNT and YYREEE (reference sequence). The V gene lost 0 bases and the J gene lost 0 bases, with 7 bases spanning the gap. This CDR3 is built from 15 residues. The CDR3 here is CASSLASDSGNTIYF. Here the CDR3 DNA reads TGTGCCAGCAGCTTGGCGTCAGACTCTGGAAACACCATATATTTT.

This clone has more than one count but fewer than ten. The chain has TRBV13 and TRBJ2-7; possible D gene TRBD2, 6 bases. This CDR3 has 14 residues. The V gene's germline CDR1 is PRHDT and CDR2 FYEKMQ (reference sequence). V lost 4 bases and J lost 4, with 14 bases in between. CDR3 amino acids: CASSSLSGTYEQYF. In DNA form, the CDR3 reads TGTGCCAGCAGCTCGCTATCTGGGACTTACGAGCAGTACTTC.

A remark on this clone: This may arise from a read error, as a much more abundant clone is one base away. V and J are TRBV11-2 and TRBJ1-5, with 8 bases that match TRBD1. There are 15 residues in the CDR3. The V and J ends lost 5 bases and 2 bases, in that order; junction bases with no gene match: 5. In germline, CDR1 is SGHAT, CDR2 FQNNGV. CDR3 residues: CASSPTGAGNQPQHF. CDR3 sequence (DNA): TGTGCCAGCAGCCCGACAGGGGCAGGCAATCAGCCCCAGCATTTT.

This clone is large in the sample. The rearrangement uses TRBV15 and TRBJ2-7; 10 bases match TRBD2. The V gene's germline CDR1 is LNHNV and CDR2 YYDKDF (reference sequence). Trimming removed 11 bases from V and 7 bases from J; junction bases left unmatched: 11. The CDR3 loop spans 13 amino acids. As DNA, the CDR3 is TGTGCCGCCTCGCAGCTAGCGGGGGAAGAGCAGTACTTC. It codes for CAASQLAGEEQYF.

The rearrangement links TRBV5-1 to TRBJ2-7; a possible D gene is TRBD1 (6 bases). The germline V gene has CDR1 SGHRS and CDR2 YFSETQ. The CDR3 contains 13 residues. V dropped 0 bases and J dropped 6 bases, with 10 bases sitting between them. The CDR3 region is CASSLVEGVEQYF. In DNA form, the CDR3 reads TGCGCCAGCAGCTTGGTAGAGGGGGTCGAGCAGTACTTC.

The chain employs TRBV4-1 and TRBJ2-3, with D hard to call. Germline CDR1 MGHRA, CDR2 YSYEKL. CDR3 length: 16 residues. The ends were cut back, 2 bases at V and 1 base at J, with 13 bases in the middle. The CDR3 sequence is CASSQIDLLRTDTQYF. For the CDR3, the DNA is TGCGCCAGCAGCCAAATAGACCTACTTCGCACAGATACGCAGTATTTT.

The V call is TRBV5-1, the J call TRBJ2-2; D call uncertain. Trimming pared 2 bases from V and 6 bases from J, leaving 5 bases between. CDR1 is SGHRS, CDR2 YFSETQ, per germline. This CDR3 has 12 amino acids. In nucleotides, the CDR3 is TGCGCCAGCAGCTTCCTCCCCGGGGAGCTGTTTTTT. It specifies CASSFLPGELFF.

The chain has TRBV28 and TRBJ2-1; TRBD1 is a possible D gene (5 bases). This CDR3 has 14 residues. With 3 bases removed from V and 5 bases from J, the gap between germline ends came to 11 bases. Germline V gene data show CDR1 as MDHEN and CDR2 as SYDVKM. As DNA, the CDR3 is TGTGCCAGCAGTTTTGCAGGGATGGACAATGAGCAGTTCTTC. Residues: CASSFAGMDNEQFF.

The chain couples TRBV15 to TRBJ2-2; 9 bases map to TRBD2. The CDR3 totals 20 residues. V lost 4 bases, J lost 8 bases, and 23 bases stayed unmatched. Germline CDR1 and CDR2: LNHNV and YYDKDF (reference sequence). The CDR3 here is CATSTVRGGGASDSSGELFF. CDR3 coding DNA: TGTGCCACCAGCACGGTACGCGGCGGGGGGGCCAGTGACTCCTCGGGGGAGCTGTTTTTT.